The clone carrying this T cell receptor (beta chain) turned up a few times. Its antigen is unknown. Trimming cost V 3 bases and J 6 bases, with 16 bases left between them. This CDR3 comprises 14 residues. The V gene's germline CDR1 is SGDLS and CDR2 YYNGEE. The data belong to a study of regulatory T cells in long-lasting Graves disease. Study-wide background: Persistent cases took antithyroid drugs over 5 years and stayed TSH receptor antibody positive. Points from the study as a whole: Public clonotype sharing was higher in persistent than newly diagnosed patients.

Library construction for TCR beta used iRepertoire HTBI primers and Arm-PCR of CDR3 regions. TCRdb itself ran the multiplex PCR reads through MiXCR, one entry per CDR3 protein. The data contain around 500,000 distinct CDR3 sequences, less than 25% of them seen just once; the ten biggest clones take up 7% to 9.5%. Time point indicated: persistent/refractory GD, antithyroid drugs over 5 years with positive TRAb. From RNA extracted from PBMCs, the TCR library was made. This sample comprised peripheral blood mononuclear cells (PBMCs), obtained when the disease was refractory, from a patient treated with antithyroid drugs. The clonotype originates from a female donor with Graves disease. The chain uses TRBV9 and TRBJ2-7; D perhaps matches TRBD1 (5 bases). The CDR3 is CASSGEGWGAEQYF. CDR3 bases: TGTGCCAGCAGCGGAGAAGGGTGGGGCGCCGAGCAGTACTTC. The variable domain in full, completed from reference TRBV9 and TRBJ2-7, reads DSGVTQTPKHLITATGQRVTLRCSPRSGDLSVYWYQQSLDQGLQFLIQYYNGEERAKGNILERFSAQQFPDLHSELNLSSLELGDSALYFCASSGEGWGAEQYFGPGTRLTVT.